This passage covers 18 T cell receptor beta chains from one sample sequenced in a study of blood T cell repertoires in COVID-19. Assay used: immunoSEQ multiplex PCR; TCRdb lists only in-frame clones, some missing. The sample includes around 130,000 clones, around four fifths of them seen just once. Sample: PBMCs or T cells enriched from blood (not recorded which). The receptors shown here come from a man aged 25 to 40 who had recovered from COVID-19.

The gene calls are TRBV7-8 and TRBJ1-4; maybe TRBD1 (6 bases). The ends were cut back, 0 bases at V and 7 bases at J, with 12 bases in the middle. This CDR3 has 15 amino acids. The germline V gene encodes CDR1 SGHVS and CDR2 FQNEAQ. CDR3 amino acids: CASSLARGAGEKLFF. The DNA for the CDR3 is TGTGCCAGCAGCTTAGCGCGGGGGGCAGGTGAAAAACTGTTTTTT.

V gene TRBV29-1 combines with J gene TRBJ2-3; maybe TRBD2 (5 bases). V lost 6 bases and J 2 bases, leaving 6 bases between the germline ends. Germline CDR1 reads SQVTM; CDR2 reads ANQGSEA. The CDR3 runs to 11 residues. CDR3 DNA: TGCAGCGTGAGGGACACAGATACGCAGTATTTT. Residues: CSVRDTDTQYF.

The chain uses TRBV6-5 and TRBJ1-2; D is unclear. The germline V and J ends were trimmed by 2 bases and 2 bases, with 6 bases remaining between them. The CDR3 consists of 13 residues. Germline-derived CDR1 and CDR2 are MNHEY and SVGAGI. The CDR3 sequence: CASSYPGNYGYTF. In nucleotides, the CDR3 is TGTGCCAGCAGTTACCCCGGGAACTATGGCTACACCTTC.

The gene calls are TRBV10-3 and TRBJ2-2; no clear D. Germline V gene lookup returns CDR1 ENHRY and CDR2 SYGVKD. Between the trimmed V and J ends, which lost 10 bases and 0 bases, there was a span of 6 bases. The CDR3 length is 12 residues. Written as DNA, the CDR3 is TGTGCCAGCGGAACGAACACCGGGGAGCTGTTTTTT. Translation: CASGTNTGELFF.

In its sample, this clone was seen a few times. The chain joins TRBV11-2 to TRBJ2-7; D unresolved. The CDR3 is 13 amino acids. The germline gives CDR1 SGHAT, CDR2 FQNNGV. With 2 bases removed from V and 2 bases from J, the gap between germline ends came to 7 bases. The CDR3 DNA sequence: TGTGCCAGCAGCTTACAGACTGCCTACGAGCAGTACTTC. Translating it yields CASSLQTAYEQYF.

CDR3 residues: CASSIGTMGHQPQHF. CDR3 nucleotide sequence: TGTGCCAGTAGTATAGGAACGATGGGGCATCAGCCCCAGCATTTT. The rearrangement joins TRBV19 to TRBJ1-5, with a tentative D call TRBD1 (5 bases). Trimming took 1 base from V and 5 from J, leaving 12 bases between them. Germline-derived CDR1 and CDR2 are LNHDA and SQIVND (reference sequence). CDR3 length equals 15 residues.

V gene TRBV19 combines with J gene TRBJ1-3; the D gene is possibly TRBD1 (6 bases). Trimming removed 7 bases at V and 2 bases at J, with 12 bases between. Germline V lookup: CDR1 LNHDA, CDR2 SQIVND (reference sequence). This CDR3 has 14 amino acids. The CDR3 sequence: CASTGGAAGNTIYF. In DNA form, the CDR3 reads TGTGCCAGTACCGGGGGGGCAGCTGGAAACACCATATATTTT.

In its sample, this clone was seen once. This chain links TRBV11-2 with TRBJ1-4, with D possibly TRBD1 on 6 matching bases. Trimming pared 3 bases from V and 5 bases from J, leaving 10 bases between. Germline assignment: CDR1 SGHAT and CDR2 FQNNGV. The CDR3 has 14 amino acids. The CDR3 sequence: CASSFDRKNEKLFF. The CDR3 DNA follows: TGTGCCAGCAGCTTTGACAGGAAGAATGAAAAACTGTTTTTT.

There are a few counts of this clone. The chain has TRBV19 and TRBJ1-1, with TRBD1 identical over 8 bases. Unmatched junction bases numbered 8, after V lost 5 bases and J lost 0 bases. Germline CDR1 reads LNHDA; CDR2 reads SQIVND (reference sequence). The CDR3 is 16 amino acids. The DNA for the CDR3 is TGTGCCAGTAGTTTTCTTCGGACAGGGATGAACACTGAAGCTTTCTTT. As protein: CASSFLRTGMNTEAFF. Supplemented by reference TRBV19 and TRBJ1-1, the full variable domain reads DGGITQSPKYLFRKEGQNVTLSCEQNLNHDAMYWYRQDPGQGLRLIYYSQIVNDFQKGDIAEGYSVSREKKESFPLTVTSAQKNPTAFYLCASSFLRTGMNTEAFFGQGTRLTVV.

This chain uses TRBV5-1 with TRBJ1-2, with a possible D match to TRBD1 (6 bases). The CDR3 is made up of 13 amino acids. Germline V gene lookup returns CDR1 SGHRS and CDR2 YFSETQ. The V end was cut by 1 base, the J end by 11 bases, with 15 bases between. This chain's CDR3 is CASSLLQGPGYTF. The CDR3 DNA is TGCGCCAGCAGCTTGTTACAGGGACCTGGTTACACCTTC.

The rearrangement joins TRBV5-1 to TRBJ1-2; D is possibly TRBD1 (5 bases). V shed 4 bases and J shed 6 bases, with 13 bases lying between them. The CDR3 contains 13 residues. CDR1 and CDR2 (germline): SGHRS, YFSETQ. CDR3 sequence (DNA): TGCGCCAGCAGCCTGACAGTTACGGATGGCTACACCTTC. Translation: CASSLTVTDGYTF.

The chain couples TRBV4-1 to TRBJ2-1, with 8 bases lining up with TRBD1. Per the germline V gene, CDR1 is MGHRA and CDR2 is YSYEKL. The CDR3 sequence is 16 residues long. Trimming at V came to 1 base and at J to 2 bases, leaving 4 bases not matched to a gene. CDR3 residues: CASSQGGQGPYNEQFF. CDR3 nucleotide sequence: TGCGCCAGCAGCCAAGGAGGACAGGGCCCCTACAATGAGCAGTTCTTC.

The rearrangement links TRBV11-2 to TRBJ1-3; 9 bases agree with TRBD1. The CDR3 loop spans 16 amino acids. CDR1 and CDR2 (germline): SGHAT, FQNNGV. J lost 4 bases, V lost 5 bases, and 9 bases had no gene match. The CDR3 nucleotides are TGTGCCAGCAGCCATCTACAGGGGGCGCCGGGAAACACCATATATTTT. As protein: CASSHLQGAPGNTIYF.

The V and J genes are TRBV2 and TRBJ2-2, with 7 nucleotides matching TRBD1. Germline loops: CDR1 SNHLY, CDR2 FYNNEI. The J segment lost 4 bases and the V segment lost 6 bases, leaving 5 bases of the junction unmatched. The CDR3 runs 14 residues. CDR3 protein: CASRGTDSTGELFF. CDR3 DNA: TGTGCCAGCAGAGGGACAGACAGCACCGGGGAGCTGTTTTTT.

V gene TRBV20-1 combines with J gene TRBJ1-1, with 10 positions matching TRBD1. J was trimmed by 3 bases and V by 3 bases; bases with no gene match: 4. The CDR3 consists of 14 residues. Germline assignment: CDR1 DFQATT and CDR2 SNEGSKA (reference sequence). CDR3 DNA sequence: TGCAGTGCTAGTTTCGGGACAGGGGACACTGAAGCTTTCTTT. This gives the protein CSASFGTGDTEAFF.

This chain links TRBV12-3 or TRBV12-4 with TRBJ1-6; D ambiguous. The CDR3 sequence is 12 residues long. V lost 5 bases to trimming and J lost 7 bases, with 6 bases between them. CDR3 amino acids: CASSLSNSPLHF. In nucleotides, the CDR3 is TGTGCCAGCAGTCTATCGAATTCACCCCTCCACTTT.

The chain has TRBV2 and TRBJ1-1, with 7 bases aligning to TRBD1. CDR1 and CDR2 (germline): SNHLY, FYNNEI. V lost 6 bases and J lost 2; bases outside the gene matches: 12. The CDR3 is made up of 16 amino acids. This CDR3 is CASSQQGTPSNTEAFF. Written as DNA, the CDR3 is TGTGCCAGCAGCCAACAGGGGACTCCCTCAAACACTGAAGCTTTCTTT.

The rearrangement uses TRBV10-3 and TRBJ2-7; no clear D. Germline V CDR1 and CDR2: ENHRY, SYGVKD. The length of the CDR3 is 16 residues. V was pared by 3 bases and J by 6 bases, with 21 bases between. CDR3 nucleotides: TGTGCCATCAGTGACCCTTCCCTGACTGTCGCGACCGAGCAGTACGTC. Translation: CAISDPSLTVATEQYV.